A single sample gave rise to the 3 T cell receptor beta chains below, sequenced in a study of graft-versus-host responses after intestinal transplantation. TCRdb's copy holds only in-frame clones and misses some; the assay was immunoSEQ multiplex PCR. Of some 5,000 clones listed, around three quarters are singletons. Sequencing used PBMCs, obtained approximately 540 days after intestinal transplant. Source of these receptors: a human patient who received an intestinal transplant, so some T cells may come from the graft donor.

The V gene is TRBV7-9, the J gene TRBJ1-6; D remains unclear. The CDR3 is 14 residues long. The germline V gene has CDR1 SEHNR and CDR2 FQNEAQ (reference sequence). The V end lost 2 bases, the J end lost 6 bases, and 8 bases lay between the germline ends. DNA for the CDR3: TGTGCCAGCAGCTTAAAGGGTGTTAATTCACCCCTCCACTTT. Translated: CASSLKGVNSPLHF.

The chain couples TRBV6-1 to TRBJ2-7; TRBD2 agrees at 12 bases. Germline trimming cut 2 bases from V and 5 bases from J; bases unmatched to any gene: 4. CDR1 MNHNS and CDR2 SASEGT come from the germline V gene. The CDR3 spans 15 residues. The DNA of the CDR3 is TGTGCCAGCAGTGAACTAGCGGGGGGGCCAGACGAGCAGTACTTC. Translating it yields CASSELAGGPDEQYF.

The chain is built from TRBV10-3 and TRBJ2-1; 7 positions agree with TRBD2. The germline V gene has CDR1 ENHRY and CDR2 SYGVKD. This CDR3 contains 15 residues. V was clipped by 3 bases and J by 4 bases; unmatched bases: 6. CDR3 in amino acids: CAISDRAGIYNEQFF. The CDR3 DNA reads TGTGCCATCAGTGACCGAGCGGGGATTTACAATGAGCAGTTCTTC.